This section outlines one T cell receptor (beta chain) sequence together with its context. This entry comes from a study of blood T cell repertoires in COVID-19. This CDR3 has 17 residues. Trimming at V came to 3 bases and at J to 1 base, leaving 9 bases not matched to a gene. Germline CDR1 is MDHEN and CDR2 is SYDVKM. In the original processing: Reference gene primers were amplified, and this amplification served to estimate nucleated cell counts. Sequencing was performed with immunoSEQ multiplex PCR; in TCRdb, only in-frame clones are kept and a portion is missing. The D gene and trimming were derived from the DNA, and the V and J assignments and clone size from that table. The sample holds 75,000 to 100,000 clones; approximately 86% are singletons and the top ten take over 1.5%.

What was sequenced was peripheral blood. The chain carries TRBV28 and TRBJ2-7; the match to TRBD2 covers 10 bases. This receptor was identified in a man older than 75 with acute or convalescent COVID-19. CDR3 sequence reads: CASSFSTGLAVSYEQYF. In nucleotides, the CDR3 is TGTGCCAGCAGTTTTAGTACCGGACTAGCGGTGTCCTACGAGCAGTACTTC.